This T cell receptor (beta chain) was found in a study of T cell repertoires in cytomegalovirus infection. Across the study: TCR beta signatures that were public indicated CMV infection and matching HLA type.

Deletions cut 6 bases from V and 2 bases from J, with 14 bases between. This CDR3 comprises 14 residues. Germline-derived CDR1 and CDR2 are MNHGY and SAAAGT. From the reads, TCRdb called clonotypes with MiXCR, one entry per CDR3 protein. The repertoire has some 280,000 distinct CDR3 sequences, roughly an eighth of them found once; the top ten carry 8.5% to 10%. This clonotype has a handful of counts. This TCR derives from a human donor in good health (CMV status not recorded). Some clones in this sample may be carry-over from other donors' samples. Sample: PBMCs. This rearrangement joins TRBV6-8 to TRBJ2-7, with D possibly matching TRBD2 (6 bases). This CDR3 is CASSPGSPPYEQYF. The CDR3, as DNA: TGTGCCAGCAGCCCCGGGAGCCCGCCCTACGAGCAGTACTTC.